One T cell receptor beta chain is described in this entry. Its antigen remains unknown. Other DNA variants within this sample encode the same CDR3. These data originate in a study of CD4+ T cells in melanoma. TCRdb's copy holds only in-frame clones and misses some; the assay was immunoSEQ multiplex PCR. The data hold 120,000 to 150,000 clones, with roughly 91% observed a single time. This CDR3 contains 13 residues. The germline V gene has CDR1 SGDLS and CDR2 YYNGEE. V was trimmed by 0 bases and J by 6 bases, leaving 4 bases between them. Findings and caveats of the study: Reportedly, melanoma neoantigen-specific CD4+ T cells showed varied differentiation states. CD8+ T cell, macrophage and B cell function reportedly correlated with neoantigen-specific CD4+ T cells.

This chain links TRBV9 with TRBJ1-6; no reliable D call. The sequence was obtained from a human donor with melanoma. The CDR3 coding sequence is TGTGCCAGCAGCGTAGCGGGTAATTCACCCCTCCACTTT. This sequence encodes CASSVAGNSPLHF.